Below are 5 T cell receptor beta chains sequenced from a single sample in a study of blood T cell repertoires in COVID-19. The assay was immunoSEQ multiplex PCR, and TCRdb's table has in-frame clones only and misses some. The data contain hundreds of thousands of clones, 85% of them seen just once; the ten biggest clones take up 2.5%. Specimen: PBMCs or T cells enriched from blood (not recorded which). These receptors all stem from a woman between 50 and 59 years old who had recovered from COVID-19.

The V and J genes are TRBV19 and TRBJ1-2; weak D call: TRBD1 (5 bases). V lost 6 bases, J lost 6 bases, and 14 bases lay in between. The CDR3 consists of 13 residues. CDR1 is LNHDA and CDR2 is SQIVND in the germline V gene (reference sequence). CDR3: CASRGALHDGYTF. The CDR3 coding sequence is TGTGCCAGTAGAGGGGCTCTCCATGATGGCTACACCTTC.

The CDR3 nucleotides read TGTGCCAGCTCCCGGGGCTCCTATAATTCACCCCTCCACTTT. Amino acids: CASSRGSYNSPLHF. The rearrangement uses TRBV7-8 and TRBJ1-6; D gene unclear. The CDR3 contains 14 residues. The V and J ends lost 8 bases and 0 bases respectively, with 8 bases between them. The germline V gene has CDR1 SGHVS and CDR2 FQNEAQ.

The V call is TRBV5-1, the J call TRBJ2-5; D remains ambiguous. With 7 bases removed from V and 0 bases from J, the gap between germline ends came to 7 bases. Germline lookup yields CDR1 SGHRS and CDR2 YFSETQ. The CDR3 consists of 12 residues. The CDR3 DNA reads TGCGCCAGCCCGCGGTACCAAGAGACCCAGTACTTC. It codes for CASPRYQETQYF.

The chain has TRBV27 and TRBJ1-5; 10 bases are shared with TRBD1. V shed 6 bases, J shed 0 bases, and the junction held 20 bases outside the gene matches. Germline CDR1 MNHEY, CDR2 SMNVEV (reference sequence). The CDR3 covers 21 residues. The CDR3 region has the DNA TGTGCCAGCAGCCCAAATAAAATGCGGGACAGGGGATTCTATAGCAATCAGCCCCAGCATTTT. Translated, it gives CASSPNKMRDRGFYSNQPQHF.

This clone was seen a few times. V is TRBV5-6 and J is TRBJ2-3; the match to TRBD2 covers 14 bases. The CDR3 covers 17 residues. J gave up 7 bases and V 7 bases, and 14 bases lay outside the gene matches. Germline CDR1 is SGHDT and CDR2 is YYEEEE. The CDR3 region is CASLITGLAGERYTQYF. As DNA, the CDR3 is TGTGCCAGCCTAATAACGGGACTAGCGGGAGAAAGGTATACGCAGTATTTT. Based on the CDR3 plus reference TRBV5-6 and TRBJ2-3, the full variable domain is DAGVTQSPTHLIKTRGQQVTLRCSPKSGHDTVSWYQQALGQGPQFIFQYYEEEERQRGNFPDRFSGHQFPNYSSELNVNALLLGDSALYLCASLITGLAGERYTQYFGPGTRLTVL.